The clone carrying this T cell receptor (beta chain) was observed at least ten times. Its antigen is currently unknown. Trimming took off 0 bases at V and 2 bases at J, with 5 bases between the two ends. Germline V gene lookup returns CDR1 LNHNV and CDR2 YYDKDF (reference sequence). There are 13 residues in the CDR3. Described time point: longitudinal time-point 3. The unsorted libraries were prepared from 2 million PBMCs (stored at -80 C). This specimen comes from a study of neurological immune-mediated disorders. Study-level findings and limits: Multiple sclerosis patients had less TCR clonal expansion than even healthy controls, unlike HTLV-1-associated myelopathy.

MiXCR was run by TCRdb on the 5' RACE reads, yielding one entry per CDR3 protein. The sample lists 53,000 or so distinct CDR3 sequences; about 8% were seen once. This TCR came from a woman aged 40 to 55 in good health. The chain employs TRBV15 and TRBJ2-7; D unresolved. Material for sequencing was PBMCs. The CDR3 region has the DNA TGTGCCACCAGCAGAGATGCGGCCTACGAGCAGTACTTC. Its protein is CATSRDAAYEQYF. The variable domain in full, completed from reference TRBV15 and TRBJ2-7, reads DAMVIQNPRYQVTQFGKPVTLSCSQTLNHNVMYWYQQKSSQAPKLLFHYYDKDFNNEADTPDNFQSRRPNTSFCFLDIRSPGLGDTAMYLCATSRDAAYEQYFGPGTRLTVT.